The present T cell receptor (beta chain) was sequenced within a study of lymphopenia after photon versus proton radiotherapy. Profiled with immunoSEQ multiplex PCR; TCRdb holds only in-frame clones, not every one. The sample includes under 75,000 clones, about 90% of them seen just once. From germline, CDR1 is GTSNPN and CDR2 SVGIG (reference sequence). V was cut by 0 bases and J by 6 bases, with 13 bases left in between. This CDR3 contains 14 residues. The chain links TRBV30 to TRBJ2-3, with D possibly TRBD2 on 6 matching bases. Sequenced material: peripheral blood, taken from a patient treated with photon-based radiotherapy. The receptor was isolated from a woman aged 40 to 50 with cholangiocarcinoma. The CDR3 is CAWSVRSGRDTQYF. Written as DNA, the CDR3 is TGTGCCTGGAGTGTTAGGTCAGGGAGGGATACGCAGTATTTT. Combining the CDR3 with reference TRBV30 and TRBJ2-3 gives the whole variable domain SQTIHQWPATLVQPVGSPLSLECTVEGTSNPNLYWYRQAAGRGLQLLFYSVGIGQISSEVPQNLSASRPQDRQFILSSKKLLLSDSGFYLCAWSVRSGRDTQYFGPGTRLTVL.